This record concerns one T cell receptor (beta chain) sequence. What it binds is not known. The length of the CDR3 is 15 residues. Germline V gene data show CDR1 as PRHDT and CDR2 as FYEKMQ (reference sequence). Trimming stripped 0 bases from V and 6 bases from J, with 12 bases between. These data are taken from a study of T cell repertoires in cytomegalovirus infection. Across the whole study: Public TCR beta signature analysis indicated the presence of both CMV infection and matching HLA type. Study-wide findings and caveats: Based on cumulative public TCR beta family frequency, carriers of CMV plus the relevant HLA were identified. HLA-C-restricted CMV clonotypes gave the most frequent clonotype in two of eight donors.

MiXCR, applied by TCRdb to the reads, yields one record per CDR3 protein. The table has around 630,000 distinct CDR3 sequences, about 24% seen once. The chain employs TRBV13 and TRBJ1-5; maybe TRBD1 (5 bases). The material sequenced was CD8+ T cells from PBMCs. This receptor was identified in a human donor in good health (CMV status not recorded). Some clones in this sample may be carry-over from other donors' samples. The CDR3 loop reads CASSLGTGVRQPQHF. DNA of the CDR3: TGTGCCAGCAGCTTAGGCACGGGGGTACGTCAGCCCCAGCATTTT.